These T cell receptor beta chains were read from a single sample in a study of cytomegalovirus exposure and HLA in healthy donors. Generated by immunoSEQ multiplex PCR, the TCRdb table keeps only in-frame clones and is missing some. Among around 83,000 clones, 78% were seen once, and the ten largest hold 4.4%. The sample taken for sequencing was PBMCs. The receptors stem from a male donor in good health and CMV-seropositive. The CDR3 runs from the conserved cysteine through the conserved F or W. Each record gives: V gene, J gene, D gene, CDR3 length, clone size, CDR3 DNA, CDR3 protein. D genes are given only for firm matches. A row's size may be missing; if present it is once, few, many or a size class.

TRBV6-5	TRBJ2-7	TRBD2	15	.	TGTGCCAGCAGCCAAAGAGCGGGGGGGCATCACGAGCAGTACTTC	CASSQRAGGHHEQYF
TRBV27	TRBJ1-2	.	10	.	TGTGCCAGCACGGGTAATGGCTACACCTTC	CASTGNGYTF
TRBV5-1	TRBJ2-7	TRBD1	15	.	TGCGCCAGCAGCTTGTTAGGGACAGCTTCGTACGAGCAGTACTTC	CASSLLGTASYEQYF
TRBV28	TRBJ2-2	.	17	once	TGTGCCAGCAGTTCGGTAGTTAAGCGGGCAGGAACCGGGGAGCTGTTTTTT	CASSSVVKRAGTGELFF
TRBV7-2	TRBJ2-3	TRBD2	14	.	TGTGCCAGCAGCTTATACGGGGGGACAGATACGCAGTATTTT	CASSLYGGTDTQYF
TRBV11-2	TRBJ1-6	.	17	.	TGTGCCAGCAGCTCCGACCTCGGAGGAGTTTATAATTCACCCCTCCACTTT	CASSSDLGGVYNSPLHF
TRBV18	TRBJ1-4	TRBD1	16	.	TGTGCCAGCTCACCAACGAGGGGGCGTCCTAATGAAAAACTGTTTTTT	CASSPTRGRPNEKLFF
TRBV19	TRBJ2-7	.	12	.	TGTGCCAGCGTTGACAGCTCCTACGAGCAGTACTTC	CASVDSSYEQYF
TRBV7-9	TRBJ1-2	.	14	.	TGTGCCAGCAGCTTAGTAGCAGGGGAGTATGGCTACACCTTC	CASSLVAGEYGYTF
TRBV5-1	TRBJ2-1	TRBD2	18	.	TGCGCCAGCAGCCCCCGGGGTAGCGGGGGGACCTCCTACAATGAGCAGTTCTTC	CASSPRGSGGTSYNEQFF
TRBV18	TRBJ1-3	.	13	.	TGTGCCAGCTCTAACGGGAATGGAAACACCATATATTTT	CASSNGNGNTIYF
TRBV4-1	TRBJ2-7	TRBD1	14	.	TGCGCCAGCAGCCAGAAAGGGGGCACCTACGAGCAGTACTTC	CASSQKGGTYEQYF
TRBV6-1	TRBJ1-5	TRBD1	15	medium-sized	TGTGCCAGCAGTGAAAGACAGGGGAGCAATCAGCCCCAGCATTTT	CASSERQGSNQPQHF
TRBV27	TRBJ2-3	TRBD2	14	.	TGTGCCAGTAAGACTAGCGGGAAATCAGATACGCAGTATTTT	CASKTSGKSDTQYF
TRBV27	TRBJ1-5	.	16	.	TGTGCCAGCAGTTTAACCGCGGGAGGGAATAATCAGCCCCAGCATTTT	CASSLTAGGNNQPQHF
TRBV27	TRBJ1-3	.	15	once	TGTGCCAGCAGTTTTACGGGGGGCTCTGGAAACACCATATATTTT	CASSFTGGSGNTIYF
TRBV5-1	TRBJ2-7	.	19	.	TGCGCCAGCAGCTCTATTGGGCTGGGCGCGGGCAGAGCCTCCTACGAGCAGTACTTC	CASSSIGLGAGRASYEQYF
TRBV28	TRBJ1-6	.	18	once	TGTGCCAGCAGTTTCGACCGTACATGGACTTCCCGTTCCTCACCCCTCCACTTT	CASSFDRTWTSRSSPLHF
TRBV15	TRBJ2-1	.	12	.	TGTGCCACCAGCAGAGATGGAGGTGAGCAGTTCTTC	CATSRDGGEQFF
TRBV6-5	TRBJ2-7	.	14	.	TGTGCCAGCAGTTACGTGGGGGCCTCCTACGAGCAGTACTTC	CASSYVGASYEQYF
TRBV2	TRBJ2-1	TRBD1	13	.	TGTGCCAGCAGTCCCGACAGGGCCCATGAGCAGTTCTTC	CASSPDRAHEQFF
TRBV6-6	TRBJ2-7	.	12	.	TGTGCCACCTCTACAGGGCCCGACGAGCAGTACTTC	CATSTGPDEQYF
TRBV7-9	TRBJ1-1	.	13	few	TGTGCCAGCAGCTTTTCAGGGAACACTGAAGCTTTCTTT	CASSFSGNTEAFF
TRBV4-1	TRBJ2-1	.	16	.	TGCGCCAGCAGCGAGCTATTAGTGGGACACTACAATGAGCAGTTCTTC	CASSELLVGHYNEQFF
TRBV28	TRBJ2-7	TRBD1	13	few	TGTGCCAGCAGTTCCCAAGCAGACAGGGGAAAATACTTC	CASSSQADRGKYF
TRBV5-4	TRBJ2-1	.	14	.	TGTGCCAGCATGGCCCTTGGCTCCTACAATGAGCAGTTCTTC	CASMALGSYNEQFF
TRBV2	TRBJ2-7	TRBD2	15	few	TGTGCCAGCACTGTGGGGAGGGCAAACCACTACGAGCAGTACTTC	CASTVGRANHYEQYF
TRBV18	TRBJ1-1	TRBD1	15	once	TGTGCCAGCTCACCCTTTCCAGGGGGCAACACTGAAGCTTTCTTT	CASSPFPGGNTEAFF
TRBV19	TRBJ2-1	.	16	.	TGTGCCAGTAGTGTCCTTACTAGCTCTCGCTACAATGAGCAGTTCTTC	CASSVLTSSRYNEQFF
TRBV21-1	TRBJ2-1	.	12	.	TGTGCCAGCAGCACTCGGGAGGTTGAGCAGTTCTTC	CASSTREVEQFF
TRBV5-1	TRBJ2-1	TRBD2	17	.	TGCGCCAGCAGCCCAGGGACTAGCGGGGCGAAATTCAATGAGCAGTTCTTC	CASSPGTSGAKFNEQFF
TRBV6-6	TRBJ1-1	.	15	few	TGTGCCAGCAGTTACTCGATTTCAGGGCAGACTGAAGCTTTCTTT	CASSYSISGQTEAFF
TRBV12-5	TRBJ2-5	TRBD2	16	.	TGTGCTAGTGGTTCTCCAGGACTAGCGGGGCAAGAGACCCAGTACTTC	CASGSPGLAGQETQYF
TRBV7-9	TRBJ1-1	.	11	few	TGTGCCAGCAGCCGGACACCTGAAGCTTTCTTT	CASSRTPEAFF
TRBV7-2	TRBJ2-5	TRBD1	16	once	TGTGCCAGCAGTTTTTCCGGGACAGCCCACCAAGAGACCCAGTACTTC	CASSFSGTAHQETQYF
TRBV6-4	TRBJ1-1	TRBD1	16	once	TGTGCCAGCAGCAGCAATACAGGGGTCCCGAACACTGAAGCTTTCTTT	CASSSNTGVPNTEAFF
TRBV7-8	TRBJ2-2	TRBD2	18	.	TGTGCCAGCATCTGGGGACTAGCGGGAGAGTTATGGACCGGGGAGCTGTTTTTT	CASIWGLAGELWTGELFF
TRBV7-6	TRBJ2-7	TRBD2	18	.	TGTGCCAGCAGCTTAGGGGTGGTGGGTAGCGGGATATCCTACGAGCAGTACTTC	CASSLGVVGSGISYEQYF
TRBV29-1	TRBJ1-2	TRBD1	18	.	TGCAGCGTTTACAATGACAGGGGGAAGATTACAGGGGTCTATGGCTACACCTTC	CSVYNDRGKITGVYGYTF
TRBV7-8	TRBJ2-1	.	16	.	TGTGCCAGCAGCTTAAGCGGAGCGACTTCCTACAATGAGCAGTTCTTC	CASSLSGATSYNEQFF
TRBV7-9	TRBJ2-3	TRBD2	17	.	TGTGCCAGCAGCTTACTTAATAGCGGGAGAGGCACAGATACGCAGTATTTT	CASSLLNSGRGTDTQYF
TRBV2	TRBJ2-7	TRBD1	14	.	TGTGCCACCACGGATAGACAGGGGTTTTACGAGCAGTACTTC	CATTDRQGFYEQYF
TRBV4-1	TRBJ2-1	.	16	.	TGCGCCAGCAGTTCCCAGGTCTCCGACTCCTACAATGAGCAGTTCTTC	CASSSQVSDSYNEQFF
TRBV14	TRBJ1-3	.	14	.	TGTGCCAGCAGCCTAACATTCTCTGGAAACACCATATATTTT	CASSLTFSGNTIYF